This T cell receptor beta chain appears in the sequencing data of a study of OX40 agonist ivuxolimab in advanced cancers. Study-level information: Every patient in dose escalation had hepatocellular carcinoma, melanoma, renal cell or head and neck cancer.

A remark on this clone: What it binds is unknown.

Germline CDR1 and CDR2: MGHRA and YSYEKL. Trimming pared 2 bases from V and 5 bases from J, leaving 9 bases between. The length of the CDR3 is 14 residues. The study's findings and limits: Dose levels from 0.1 to 3.0 mg/kg saw CD4+ and CD8+ blood T cells expand clonally by week 6.

Assay: immunoSEQ multiplex PCR; the TCRdb copy retains only in-frame clones and omits some. The data contain about 71,000 clones, roughly nine tenths of them singletons. The origin of this receptor is an adult with an advanced solid tumor such as melanoma, head and neck, liver or kidney cancer. Here the sequenced sample was CD4+ or CD8+ T cells sorted from blood, taken in a trial of the OX40 agonist ivuxolimab. The chain is built from TRBV4-1 and TRBJ2-2; D is possibly TRBD2 (5 bases). CDR3 DNA sequence: TGCGCCAGCAGCCAAAATTGGGAGACCGGGGAGCTGTTTTTT. Translated: CASSQNWETGELFF.